The table lists the clone carrying this T cell receptor (beta chain) with many counts. Antigen: not known. With V trimmed by 6 bases and J by 1 base, 12 bases remained unmatched. The germline gives CDR1 MDHEN, CDR2 SYDVKM. This CDR3 spans 17 amino acids. These data come from a study of T cell repertoires in cytomegalovirus infection. Turning to the study itself: Indications of both CMV infection and matching HLA type were provided by public TCR beta signatures.

From the reads, TCRdb called clonotypes with MiXCR, one entry per CDR3 protein. The table lists tens of thousands of distinct CDR3 sequences, around 27% of them singletons. This receptor was taken from a human donor in good health (CMV status not recorded). Some clones in this sample may be carry-over from other donors' samples. The V call is TRBV28, the J call TRBJ1-2, with TRBD1 identical over 9 bases. The sequencing used CD8+ T cells from cultured PBMCs, collected from culture after CMV antigen stimulation. CDR3: CASRGAGTGLFNYGYTF. As DNA, the CDR3 is TGTGCCAGCAGAGGGGCCGGGACAGGGTTATTTAACTATGGCTACACCTTC.